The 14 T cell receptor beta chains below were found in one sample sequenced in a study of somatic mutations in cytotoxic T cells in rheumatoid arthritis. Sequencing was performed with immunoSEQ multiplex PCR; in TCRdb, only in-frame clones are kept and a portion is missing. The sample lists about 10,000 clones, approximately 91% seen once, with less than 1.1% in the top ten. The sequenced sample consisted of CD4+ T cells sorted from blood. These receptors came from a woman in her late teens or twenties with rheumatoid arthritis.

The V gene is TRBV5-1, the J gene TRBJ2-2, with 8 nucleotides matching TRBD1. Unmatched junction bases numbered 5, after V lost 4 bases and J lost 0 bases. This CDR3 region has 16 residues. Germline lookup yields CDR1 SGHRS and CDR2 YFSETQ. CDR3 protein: CASSRRTGPNTGELFF. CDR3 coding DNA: TGCGCCAGCAGCCGCCGGACAGGGCCGAACACCGGGGAGCTGTTTTTT.

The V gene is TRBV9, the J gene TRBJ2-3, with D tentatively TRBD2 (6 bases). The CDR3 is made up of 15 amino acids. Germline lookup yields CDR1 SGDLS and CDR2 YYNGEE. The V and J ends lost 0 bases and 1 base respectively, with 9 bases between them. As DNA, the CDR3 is TGTGCCAGCAGCGTAGTCCCTAGCGGCACAGATACGCAGTATTTT. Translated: CASSVVPSGTDTQYF.

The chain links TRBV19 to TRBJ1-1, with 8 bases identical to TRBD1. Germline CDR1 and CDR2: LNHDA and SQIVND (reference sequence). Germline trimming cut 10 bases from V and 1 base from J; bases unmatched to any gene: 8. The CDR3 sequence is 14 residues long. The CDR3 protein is CATAGQGGNTEAFF. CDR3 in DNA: TGTGCCACCGCTGGACAGGGCGGGAACACTGAAGCTTTCTTT.

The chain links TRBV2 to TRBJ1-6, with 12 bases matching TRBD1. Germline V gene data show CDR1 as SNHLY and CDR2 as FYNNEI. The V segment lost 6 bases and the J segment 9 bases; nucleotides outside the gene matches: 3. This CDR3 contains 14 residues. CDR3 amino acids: CASRGQGAGSPLHF. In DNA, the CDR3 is TGTGCCAGCAGGGGACAGGGGGCTGGTTCACCCCTCCACTTT. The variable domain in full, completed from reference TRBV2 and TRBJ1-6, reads EPEVTQTPSHQVTQMGQEVILRCVPISNHLYFYWYRQILGQKVEFLVSFYNNEISEKSEIFDDQFSVERPDGSNFTLKIRSTKLEDSAMYFCASRGQGAGSPLHFGNGTRLTVT.

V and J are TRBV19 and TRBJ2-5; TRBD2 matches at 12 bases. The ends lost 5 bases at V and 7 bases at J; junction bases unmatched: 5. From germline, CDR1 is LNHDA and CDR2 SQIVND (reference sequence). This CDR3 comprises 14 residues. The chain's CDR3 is CASSPGLAGMTQYF. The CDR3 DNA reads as TGTGCCAGTAGTCCTGGACTAGCGGGAATGACCCAGTACTTC.

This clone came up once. The CDR3 DNA is TGTGCCATCAGCATTGGCGGCGGGGGAGACACCGGGGAGCTGTTTTTT. It translates to CAISIGGGGDTGELFF. The V and J genes are TRBV10-3 and TRBJ2-2, with 7 positions matching TRBD2. The germline gives CDR1 ENHRY, CDR2 SYGVKD. The CDR3 runs to 16 residues. The V gene end was trimmed by 6 bases and the J gene end by 3 bases; junction bases not matched to a gene: 10.

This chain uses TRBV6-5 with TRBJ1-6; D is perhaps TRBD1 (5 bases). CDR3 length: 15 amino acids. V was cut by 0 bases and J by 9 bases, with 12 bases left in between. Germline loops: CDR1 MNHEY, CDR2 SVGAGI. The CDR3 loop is CASSYSGGVGSPLHF. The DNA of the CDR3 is TGTGCCAGCAGTTACTCTGGGGGGGTTGGTTCACCCCTCCACTTT.

CDR3 in DNA: TGTGCCAGCAGCTTAGCCCCAGGGATGAACTATGGCTACACCTTC. As protein: CASSLAPGMNYGYTF. The rearrangement uses TRBV7-2 and TRBJ1-2; a weak D match, TRBD1 (5 bases). This CDR3 is 15 amino acids long. Per germline, CDR1 SGHTA and CDR2 FQGNSA. Trimming left V 0 bases short and J 2 bases short, with 10 bases between.

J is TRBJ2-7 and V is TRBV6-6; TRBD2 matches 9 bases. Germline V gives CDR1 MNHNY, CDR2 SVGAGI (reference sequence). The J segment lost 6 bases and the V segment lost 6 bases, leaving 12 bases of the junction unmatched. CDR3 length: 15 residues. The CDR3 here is CASSQGIAGDSEQYF. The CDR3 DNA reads TGTGCCAGCAGCCAGGGAATAGCGGGGGATTCCGAGCAGTACTTC.

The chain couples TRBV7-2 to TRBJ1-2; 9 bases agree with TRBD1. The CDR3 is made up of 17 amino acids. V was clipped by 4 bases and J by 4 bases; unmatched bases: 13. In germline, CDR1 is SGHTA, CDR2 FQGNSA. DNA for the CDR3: TGTGCCAGCAGCTCGGGACAGGGAGGATGGGGTTTCTATGGCTACACCTTC. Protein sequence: CASSSGQGGWGFYGYTF.

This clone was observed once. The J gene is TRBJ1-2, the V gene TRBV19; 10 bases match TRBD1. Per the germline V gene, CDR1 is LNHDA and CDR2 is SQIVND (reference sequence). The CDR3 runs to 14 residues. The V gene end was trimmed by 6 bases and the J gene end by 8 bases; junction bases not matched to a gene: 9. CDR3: CASSLQGQGYGYTF. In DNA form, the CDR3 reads TGTGCCAGTAGCCTTCAGGGACAGGGGTACGGCTACACCTTC.

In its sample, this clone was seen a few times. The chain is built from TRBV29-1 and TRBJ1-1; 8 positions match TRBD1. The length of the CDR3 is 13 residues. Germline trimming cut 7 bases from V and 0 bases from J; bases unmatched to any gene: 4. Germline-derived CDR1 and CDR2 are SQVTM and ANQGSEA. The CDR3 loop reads CSARTGMNTEAFF. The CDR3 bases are TGCAGCGCCAGGACAGGGATGAACACTGAAGCTTTCTTT.

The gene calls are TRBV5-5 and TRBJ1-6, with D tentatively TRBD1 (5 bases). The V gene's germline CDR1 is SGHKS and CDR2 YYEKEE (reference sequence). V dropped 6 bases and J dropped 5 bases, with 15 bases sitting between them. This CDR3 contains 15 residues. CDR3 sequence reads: CASNTAGTDNSPLHF. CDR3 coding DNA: TGTGCCAGCAACACTGCCGGGACTGATAATTCACCCCTCCACTTT.

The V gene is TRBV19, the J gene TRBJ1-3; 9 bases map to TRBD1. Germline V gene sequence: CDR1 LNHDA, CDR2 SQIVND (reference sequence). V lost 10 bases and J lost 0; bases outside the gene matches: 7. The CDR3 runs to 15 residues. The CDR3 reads CATSLTGGSGNTIYF. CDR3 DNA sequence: TGTGCCACTTCTTTGACAGGGGGCTCTGGAAACACCATATATTTT.